These 24 T cell receptor beta chains were sequenced from one sample in a study of blood T cells in healthy people across ages. Using a J-beta primer mix together with a sample-barcoded 5' primer, a second PCR was run for roughly 7 to 12 cycles. TCRdb analysed the 5' RACE reads with MiXCR anew, one entry per CDR3 protein. The repertoire includes 1,800,000 or so distinct CDR3 sequences, approximately 39% of them detected once, and 23% sits in the top ten. The sequenced sample was blood. The receptors were sampled from a human donor in good health.

The rearrangement uses TRBV20-1 and TRBJ2-5; TRBD1 matches at 7 bases. Gene TRBJ2-7 matches the end of the DNA better, so the J call may be wrong. Germline V CDR1 and CDR2: DFQATT, SNEGSKA (reference sequence). The CDR3 runs 14 residues. The CDR3 nucleotides read TGCAGTGCTAGTCAGGGGGACGTGACCTACGAGCAGTACTTC. It translates to CSASQGDVTYEQYF.

The gene calls are TRBV3-1 and TRBJ1-2, with 9 bases fitting TRBD1. J gave up 8 bases and V 5 bases, and 9 bases lay outside the gene matches. The CDR3 sequence is 14 residues long. CDR1 is LGHDT and CDR2 is YNNKEL in the germline V gene (reference sequence). CDR3 sequence: CASSDRGQGDGYTF. CDR3 DNA sequence: TGTGCCAGCAGCGATAGGGGACAGGGTGACGGCTACACCTTC.

This clonotype has more than one count but fewer than ten. This chain connects TRBV7-2 to TRBJ2-7; possibly TRBD2 for D (6 bases). This CDR3 is 17 amino acids long. V gave up 2 bases and J gave up 0 bases, with 17 bases separating them. The germline gives CDR1 SGHTA, CDR2 FQGNSA. The DNA of the CDR3 is TGTGCCAGCAGCTTAAGGGCGGCGCGGGGTGCCTCCTACGAGCAGTACTTC. It is translated as CASSLRAARGASYEQYF.

The V and J genes are TRBV4-1 and TRBJ2-2; no clear D. Trimming pared 0 bases from V and 0 bases from J, leaving 8 bases between. Per the germline V gene, CDR1 is MGHRA and CDR2 is YSYEKL. This CDR3 comprises 16 residues. The CDR3 DNA follows: TGCGCCAGCAGCCAAGATCCTTACCCGAACACCGGGGAGCTGTTTTTT. It specifies CASSQDPYPNTGELFF.

The chain uses TRBV7-2 and TRBJ1-1; D is unresolved. CDR1 SGHTA and CDR2 FQGNSA come from the germline V gene. V lost 5 bases to trimming and J lost 6 bases, with 19 bases between them. The CDR3 is made up of 15 amino acids. The CDR3 coding sequence is TGTGCCAGCAGCCGAGATGCGGCCCCAGCGGCTGAAGCTTTCTTT. It translates to CASSRDAAPAAEAFF.

The chain recombines TRBV12-5 with TRBJ1-2, with 10 bases aligning to TRBD1. After removal of 1 base from V and 2 bases from J, the junction contained 1 base not matched to a gene. In germline, CDR1 is LGHNT, CDR2 FRNRAP. The CDR3 consists of 15 residues. The CDR3 protein is CASGLGQGANYGYTF. The CDR3 DNA reads TGTGCTAGTGGTTTGGGACAGGGGGCCAACTATGGCTACACCTTC.

In the case of this clonotype: The junction does not match germline at one end; this may be a read error. This chain uses TRBV6-1 with TRBJ2-1; D is possibly TRBD2 (5 bases). Germline CDR1 reads MNHNS; CDR2 reads SASEGT. The CDR3 covers 13 residues. The CDR3 loop is CASRGGGYKEQFF. Here the CDR3 DNA reads TGTGCCAGCAGAGGAGGAGGATACAAGGAGCAGTTCTTC.

This clonotype came up many times. This chain uses TRBV7-2 with TRBJ2-3; 11 bases fit TRBD2. V shed 7 bases, J shed 2 bases, and the junction held 5 bases outside the gene matches. The CDR3 runs to 15 residues. Germline V gives CDR1 SGHTA, CDR2 FQGNSA. The CDR3 spells CASNPSGGITDTQYF. The CDR3 DNA sequence: TGTGCCAGCAATCCTAGCGGGGGGATCACAGATACGCAGTATTTT.

The rearrangement joins TRBV7-2 to TRBJ1-1; D unclear. Trimming removed 3 bases at V and 4 bases at J, with 15 bases between. This CDR3 is built from 15 residues. In germline, CDR1 is SGHTA, CDR2 FQGNSA. This CDR3 is CASSFLTGARTEAFF. The CDR3, as DNA: TGTGCCAGCAGCTTTCTGACGGGAGCCCGCACTGAAGCTTTCTTT.

On this clonotype: This may be a read error, as it is one base from a much larger clone. The chain recombines TRBV29-1 with TRBJ2-7; D gene unclear. The CDR3 extends over 12 amino acids. The V end was cut by 7 bases, the J end by 2 bases, with 12 bases between. The V gene's germline CDR1 is SQVTM and CDR2 ANQGSEA. The CDR3 nucleotides read TGCAGCGCTTTAGTAGATACCTACGAGCAGTACTTC. Its protein product is CSALVDTYEQYF.

As for this clonotype: An end of the junction differs from the germline gene, which may be a read error. The chain joins TRBV9 to TRBJ2-2; D uncertain. Germline CDR1 SGDLS, CDR2 YYNGEE. The CDR3 consists of 15 residues. The CDR3 loop reads CTSSVDDRNAGELFF. The CDR3 bases are TGTACCAGCAGCGTAGATGATAGAAATGCCGGGGAGCTGTTTTTT.

Concerning this clonotype: Germline and junction disagree at one end, which may indicate a read error. The chain uses TRBV20-1 and TRBJ2-3, with no clear D. Looked up from germline, CDR1 is DFQATT and CDR2 is SNEGSKA (reference sequence). The CDR3 extends over 12 amino acids. The chain's CDR3 is CSARPLSDMQYF. The CDR3 DNA reads as TGCAGTGCTAGACCCCTTTCGGATATGCAGTATTTT.

This clonotype was found once. A read error may produce the germline difference seen at one junction end. The chain couples TRBV5-1 to TRBJ1-1; D is ambiguous. CDR1 and CDR2 from the germline V gene are SGHRS and YFSETQ. CDR3 size: 15 residues. In DNA, the CDR3 is TGCACCAGCAGCTTAAGGGTTCATGGCCCTACTGAAGCTTTCTTT. As protein: CTSSLRVHGPTEAFF. Variable domain in full (rest from reference TRBV5-1 and TRBJ1-1): KAGVTQTPRYLIKTRGQQVTLSCSPISGHRSVSWYQQTPGQGLQFLFEYFSETQRNKGNFPGRFSGRQFSNSRSEMNVSTLELGDSALYLCTSSLRVHGPTEAFFGQGTRLTVV.

This clonotype was recorded many times. CDR3: CSVEGGTSGYNEQFF. The CDR3 region has the DNA TGCAGCGTTGAAGGAGGGACTAGCGGTTACAATGAGCAGTTCTTC. The chain links TRBV29-1 to TRBJ2-1, with TRBD2 matching 11 bases. V dropped 1 base and J dropped 4; count of bases not matched to a gene: 3. The CDR3 is made up of 15 amino acids. Germline V gives CDR1 SQVTM, CDR2 ANQGSEA.

Worth noting for this clonotype: A read error may account for a junction end that differs from germline. This chain links TRBV11-2 with TRBJ1-6, with D unresolved. The CDR3 runs to 13 residues. CDR1 SGHAT and CDR2 FQNNGV come from the germline V gene. CDR3 amino acids: CASSLVVNSPPHF. DNA of the CDR3: TGTGCCAGCAGCTTAGTAGTGAATTCACCCCCCCACTTT.

This clonotype has a handful of counts. CDR3 sequence reads: CSARNFRNTEAFF. The CDR3 DNA follows: TGCAGTGCTAGGAACTTTAGGAACACTGAAGCTTTCTTT. The chain joins TRBV20-1 to TRBJ1-1; D is uncertain. CDR1 and CDR2 (germline): DFQATT, SNEGSKA (reference sequence). The CDR3 is 13 amino acids. Between the trimmed V and J ends, which lost 3 bases and 1 base, there was a span of 9 bases.

This sequence joins TRBV25-1 and TRBJ2-1, with 10 bases identical to TRBD1. The length of the CDR3 is 17 residues. CDR1 is MGHDK and CDR2 is SYGVNS in the germline V gene. Unmatched junction bases numbered 10, after V lost 4 bases and J lost 4 bases. The CDR3 region is CASSGPWTGGFYNEQFF. The CDR3 coding sequence is TGTGCCAGCAGTGGCCCCTGGACAGGGGGTTTTTACAATGAGCAGTTCTTC.

A single count supports this clonotype. The V call is TRBV3-1, the J call TRBJ2-4; TRBD2 aligns across 9 bases. This CDR3 comprises 18 residues. The ends lost 1 base at V and 1 base at J; junction bases unmatched: 8. Germline CDR1 reads LGHDT; CDR2 reads YNNKEL (reference sequence). The CDR3 spells CASSQAGGSGGAKNIQYF. The CDR3 coding sequence is TGTGCCAGCAGCCAAGCTGGGGGAAGCGGGGGGGCCAAAAACATTCAGTACTTC. The full variable domain, with the rest looked up from reference TRBV3-1 and TRBJ2-4, is DTAVSQTPKYLVTQMGNDKSIKCEQNLGHDTMYWYKQDSKKFLKIMFSYNNKELIINETVPNRFSPKSPDKAHLNLHINSLELGDSAVYFCASSQAGGSGGAKNIQYFGAGTRLSVL.

The chain carries TRBV2 and TRBJ1-5, with D perhaps TRBD1 (6 bases). Deletions cut 7 bases from V and 4 bases from J, with 20 bases between. CDR1 and CDR2 (germline): SNHLY, FYNNEI. This CDR3 contains 16 residues. The CDR3 loop reads CASTPTDRSINQPQHF. The CDR3 nucleotides are TGTGCCAGCACCCCTACTGACAGGTCGATAAATCAGCCCCAGCATTTT.

This clonotype was detected ten times or more. The CDR3 DNA follows: TGTGCCAGCAGCGTAGACGGGCATTACAGCACAGATACGCAGTATTTT. Its protein product is CASSVDGHYSTDTQYF. The chain couples TRBV9 to TRBJ2-3; no reliable D call. The germline gives CDR1 SGDLS, CDR2 YYNGEE. There are 16 residues in the CDR3. Trimming pared 0 bases from V and 0 bases from J, leaving 11 bases between.

V and J are TRBV12-3 or TRBV12-4 and TRBJ2-1; perhaps D is TRBD1 or TRBD2 (5 bases each). This CDR3 spans 12 amino acids. The V end lost 7 bases, the J end lost 10 bases, and 14 bases lay between the germline ends. CDR3 DNA sequence: TGTGCCAGCACTGGGACGCTGGAGGAGCAGTTCTTC. Its translation is CASTGTLEEQFF.

This clonotype showed up just a few times. The V call is TRBV2, the J call TRBJ1-5; no reliable D call. The V end lost 2 bases, the J end lost 1 base, and 6 bases lay between the germline ends. Germline CDR1 and CDR2: SNHLY and FYNNEI. This CDR3 is built from 14 residues. The DNA of the CDR3 is TGTGCCAGCAGTGAAATACGGAGCAATCAGCCCCAGCATTTT. It yields the protein CASSEIRSNQPQHF.

This clonotype showed up just a few times. The chain couples TRBV24-1 to TRBJ2-1; 11 bases are a match to TRBD2. After removal of 2 bases from V and 4 bases from J, the junction contained 9 bases not matched to a gene. The CDR3 extends over 18 amino acids. Germline lookup yields CDR1 KGHDR and CDR2 SFDVKD. The DNA for the CDR3 is TGTGCCACCAGTGATTACCGAGGACTAGCGGGTCATTACAATGAGCAGTTCTTC. Translating it yields CATSDYRGLAGHYNEQFF.

The table lists this clonotype with a few counts. The rearrangement links TRBV9 to TRBJ1-6; perhaps TRBD1 as D (5 bases). The CDR3 is 14 residues long. Trimming shortened V by 4 bases and J by 14 bases, and 19 bases separated the two germline ends. Germline V gene lookup returns CDR1 SGDLS and CDR2 YYNGEE. The CDR3, as DNA: TGTGCCAGCAGCCCCGGAGAGGGGATTGTCTCCCTCCACTTT. It translates to CASSPGEGIVSLHF. Complete variable domain (other parts from reference TRBV9 and TRBJ1-6): DSGVTQTPKHLITATGQRVTLRCSPRSGDLSVYWYQQSLDQGLQFLIQYYNGEERAKGNILERFSAQQFPDLHSELNLSSLELGDSALYFCASSPGEGIVSLHFGNGTRLTVT.